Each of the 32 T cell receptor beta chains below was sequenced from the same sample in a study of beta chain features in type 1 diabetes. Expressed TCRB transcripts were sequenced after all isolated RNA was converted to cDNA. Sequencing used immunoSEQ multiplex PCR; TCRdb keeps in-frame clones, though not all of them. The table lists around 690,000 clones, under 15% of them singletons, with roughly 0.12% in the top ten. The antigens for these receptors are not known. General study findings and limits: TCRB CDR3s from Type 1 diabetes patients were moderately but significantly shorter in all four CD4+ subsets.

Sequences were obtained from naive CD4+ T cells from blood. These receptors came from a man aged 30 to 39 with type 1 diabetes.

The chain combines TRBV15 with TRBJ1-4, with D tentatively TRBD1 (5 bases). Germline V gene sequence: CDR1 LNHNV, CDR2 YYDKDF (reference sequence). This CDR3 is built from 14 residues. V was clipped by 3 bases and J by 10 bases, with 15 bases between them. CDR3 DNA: TGTGCCACCAGCAGGGAAGACCAGGGTGGAAAACTGTTTTTT. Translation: CATSREDQGGKLFF.

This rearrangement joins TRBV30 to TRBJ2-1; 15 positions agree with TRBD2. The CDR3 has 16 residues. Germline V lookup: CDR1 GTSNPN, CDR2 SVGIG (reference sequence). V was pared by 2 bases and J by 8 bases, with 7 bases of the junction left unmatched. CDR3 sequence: CAWSFGLAGGPDEQFF. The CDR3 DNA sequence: TGTGCCTGGAGTTTCGGACTAGCGGGGGGGCCCGATGAGCAGTTCTTC.

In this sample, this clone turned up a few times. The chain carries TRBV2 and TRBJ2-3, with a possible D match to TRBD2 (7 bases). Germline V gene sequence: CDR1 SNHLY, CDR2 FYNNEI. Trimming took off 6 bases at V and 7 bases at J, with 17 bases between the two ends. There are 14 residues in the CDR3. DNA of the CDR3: TGTGCCAGCAGACCGGGGAGGGGGTTGAATACGCAGTATTTT. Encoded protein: CASRPGRGLNTQYF.

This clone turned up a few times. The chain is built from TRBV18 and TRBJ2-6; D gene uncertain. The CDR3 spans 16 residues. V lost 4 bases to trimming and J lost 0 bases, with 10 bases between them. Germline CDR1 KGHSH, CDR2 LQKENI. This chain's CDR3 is CASSQTMSSGANVLTF. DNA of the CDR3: TGTGCCAGCTCACAGACCATGAGCTCTGGGGCCAACGTCCTGACTTTC.

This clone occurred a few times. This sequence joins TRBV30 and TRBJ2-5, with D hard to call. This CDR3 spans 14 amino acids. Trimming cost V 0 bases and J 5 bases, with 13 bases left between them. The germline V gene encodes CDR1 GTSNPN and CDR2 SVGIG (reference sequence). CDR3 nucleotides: TGTGCCTGGAGTGTAGGCCTTTCGCTGGAGACCCAGTACTTC. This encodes CAWSVGLSLETQYF. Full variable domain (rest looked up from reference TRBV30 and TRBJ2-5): SQTIHQWPATLVQPVGSPLSLECTVEGTSNPNLYWYRQAAGRGLQLLFYSVGIGQISSEVPQNLSASRPQDRQFILSSKKLLLSDSGFYLCAWSVGLSLETQYFGPGTRLLVL.

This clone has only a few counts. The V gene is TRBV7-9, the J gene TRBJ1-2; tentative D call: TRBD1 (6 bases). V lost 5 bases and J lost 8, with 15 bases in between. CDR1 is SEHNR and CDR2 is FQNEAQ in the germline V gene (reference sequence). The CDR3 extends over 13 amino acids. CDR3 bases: TGTGCCAGCAGCCCCTACGGGGGCGTAGGCTACACCTTC. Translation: CASSPYGGVGYTF. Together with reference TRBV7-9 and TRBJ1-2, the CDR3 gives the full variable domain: DTGVSQNPRHKITKRGQNVTFRCDPISEHNRLYWYRQTLGQGPEFLTYFQNEAQLEKSRLLSDRFSAERPKGSFSTLEIQRTEQGDSAMYLCASSPYGGVGYTFGSGTRLTVV.

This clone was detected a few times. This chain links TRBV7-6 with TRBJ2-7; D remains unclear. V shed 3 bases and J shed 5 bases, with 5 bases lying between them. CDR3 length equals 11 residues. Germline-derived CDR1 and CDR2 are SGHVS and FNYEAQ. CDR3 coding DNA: TGTGCCAGCAGCTTCTACGACGAGCAGTACTTC. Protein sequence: CASSFYDEQYF.

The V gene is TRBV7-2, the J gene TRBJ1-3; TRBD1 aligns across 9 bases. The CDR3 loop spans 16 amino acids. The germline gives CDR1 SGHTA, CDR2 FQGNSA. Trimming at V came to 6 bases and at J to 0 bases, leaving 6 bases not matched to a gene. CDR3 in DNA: TGTGCCAGCAGACCCGGGACAGGGTACTCTGGAAACACCATATATTTT. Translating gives CASRPGTGYSGNTIYF.

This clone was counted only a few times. The CDR3, as DNA: TGTGCCAGCACTTCAGCGGTCCAAGAGACCCAGTACTTC. Translated: CASTSAVQETQYF. The rearrangement links TRBV28 to TRBJ2-5, with D perhaps matching TRBD2 (5 bases). The CDR3 sequence is 13 residues long. V shed 7 bases and J shed 1 base, with 10 bases lying between them. Germline CDR1 is MDHEN and CDR2 is SYDVKM.

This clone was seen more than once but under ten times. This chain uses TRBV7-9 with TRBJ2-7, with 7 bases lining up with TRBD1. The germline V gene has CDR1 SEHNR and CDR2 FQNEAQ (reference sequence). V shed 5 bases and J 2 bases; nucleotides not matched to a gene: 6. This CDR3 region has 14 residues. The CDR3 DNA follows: TGTGCCAGCAGCAAACAGGGGTTTCCCTACGAGCAGTACTTC. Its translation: CASSKQGFPYEQYF.

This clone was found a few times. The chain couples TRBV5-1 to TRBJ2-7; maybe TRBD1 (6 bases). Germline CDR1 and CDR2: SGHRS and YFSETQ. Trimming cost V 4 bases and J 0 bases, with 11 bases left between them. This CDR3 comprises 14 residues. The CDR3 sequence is CASSRQEDSYEQYF. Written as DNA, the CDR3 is TGCGCCAGCAGCCGACAGGAAGACTCCTACGAGCAGTACTTC.

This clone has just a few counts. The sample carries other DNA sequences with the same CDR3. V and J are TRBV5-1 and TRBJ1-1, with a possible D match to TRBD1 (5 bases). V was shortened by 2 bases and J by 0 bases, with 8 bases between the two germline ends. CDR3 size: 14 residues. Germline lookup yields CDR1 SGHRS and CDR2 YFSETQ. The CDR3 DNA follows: TGCGCCAGCAGCTTTACAGGTATGAACACTGAAGCTTTCTTT. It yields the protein CASSFTGMNTEAFF.

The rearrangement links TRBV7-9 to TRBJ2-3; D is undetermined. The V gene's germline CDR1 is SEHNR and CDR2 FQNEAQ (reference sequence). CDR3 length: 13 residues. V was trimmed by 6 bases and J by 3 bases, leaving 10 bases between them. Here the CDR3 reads CASSSEGTDTQYF. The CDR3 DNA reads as TGTGCCAGCAGTTCTGAAGGGACAGATACGCAGTATTTT.

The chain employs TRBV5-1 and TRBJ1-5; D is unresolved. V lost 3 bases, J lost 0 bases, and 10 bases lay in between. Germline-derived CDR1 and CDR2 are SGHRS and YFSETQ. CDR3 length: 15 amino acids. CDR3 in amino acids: CASSWGTNSNQPQHF. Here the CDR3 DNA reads TGCGCCAGCAGCTGGGGTACCAATAGCAATCAGCCCCAGCATTTT. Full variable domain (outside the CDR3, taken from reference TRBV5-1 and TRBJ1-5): KAGVTQTPRYLIKTRGQQVTLSCSPISGHRSVSWYQQTPGQGLQFLFEYFSETQRNKGNFPGRFSGRQFSNSRSEMNVSTLELGDSALYLCASSWGTNSNQPQHFGDGTRLSIL.

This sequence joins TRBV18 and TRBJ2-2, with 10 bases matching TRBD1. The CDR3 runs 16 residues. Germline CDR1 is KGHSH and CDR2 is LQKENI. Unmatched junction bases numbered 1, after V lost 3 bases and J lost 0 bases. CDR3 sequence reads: CASSPGQGANTGELFF. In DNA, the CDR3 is TGTGCCAGCTCACCTGGACAGGGGGCGAACACCGGGGAGCTGTTTTTT.

The CDR3 sequence is CASSVGTGGQPQHF. The CDR3 region has the DNA TGTGCCAGCAGCGTGGGGACAGGGGGTCAGCCCCAGCATTTT. The V and J genes are TRBV9 and TRBJ1-5; 11 nucleotides match TRBD1. CDR1 SGDLS and CDR2 YYNGEE come from the germline V gene. The CDR3 length is 14 residues. V trimming: 2 bases; J trimming: 6 bases; junction bases outside the gene matches: 1.

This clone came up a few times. The CDR3 coding sequence is TGTGCCAGGAAAACAGGGGAAAGCTCACCCCTCCACTTT. This translates into CARKTGESSPLHF. This chain links TRBV2 with TRBJ1-6, with TRBD1 identical over 7 bases. The CDR3 is 13 amino acids. Trimming took 9 bases from V and 10 from J; bases not matched to a gene: 9. The germline V gene has CDR1 SNHLY and CDR2 FYNNEI.

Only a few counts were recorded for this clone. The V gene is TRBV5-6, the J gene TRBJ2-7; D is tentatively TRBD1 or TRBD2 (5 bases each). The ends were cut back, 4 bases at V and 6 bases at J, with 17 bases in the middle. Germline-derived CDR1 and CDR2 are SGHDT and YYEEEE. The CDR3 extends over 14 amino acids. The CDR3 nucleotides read TGTGCCAGCAGCCGGGACGGCGGTCGGAGCGAGCAGTACTTC. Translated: CASSRDGGRSEQYF.

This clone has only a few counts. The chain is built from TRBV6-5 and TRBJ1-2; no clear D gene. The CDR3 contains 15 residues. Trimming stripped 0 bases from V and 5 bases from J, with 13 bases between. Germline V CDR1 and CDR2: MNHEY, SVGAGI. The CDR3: CASSYSQDLGYGYTF. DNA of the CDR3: TGTGCCAGCAGTTACTCGCAGGACCTCGGGTATGGCTACACCTTC.

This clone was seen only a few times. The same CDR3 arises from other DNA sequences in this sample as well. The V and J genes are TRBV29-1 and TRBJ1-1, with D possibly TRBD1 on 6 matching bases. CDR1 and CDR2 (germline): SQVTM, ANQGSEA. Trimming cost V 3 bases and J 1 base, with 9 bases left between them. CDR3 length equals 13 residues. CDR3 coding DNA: TGCAGCGTTGAGCGGACAGAGAACACTGAAGCTTTCTTT. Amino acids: CSVERTENTEAFF.

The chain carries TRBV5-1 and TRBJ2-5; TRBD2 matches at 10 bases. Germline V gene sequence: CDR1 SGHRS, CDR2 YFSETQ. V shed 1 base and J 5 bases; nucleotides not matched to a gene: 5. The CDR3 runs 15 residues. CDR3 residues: CASSLTGLASETQYF. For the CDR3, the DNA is TGCGCCAGCAGCTTGACGGGACTAGCGAGCGAGACCCAGTACTTC.

The CDR3 DNA sequence: TGCAGCGTCGAACCGACCGGGCTGACGCAAGAGACCCAGTACTTC. Translation gives CSVEPTGLTQETQYF. The J gene is TRBJ2-5, the V gene TRBV29-1; D unclear. The CDR3 runs to 15 residues. Trimming took 6 bases from V and 2 from J, leaving 19 bases between them. From germline, CDR1 is SQVTM and CDR2 ANQGSEA.

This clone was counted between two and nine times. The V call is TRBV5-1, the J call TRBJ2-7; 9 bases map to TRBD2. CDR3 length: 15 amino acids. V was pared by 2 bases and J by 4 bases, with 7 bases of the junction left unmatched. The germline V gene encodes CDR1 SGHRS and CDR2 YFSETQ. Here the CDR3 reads CASSFESGGIYEQYF. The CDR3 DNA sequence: TGCGCCAGCAGCTTCGAAAGCGGGGGGATATACGAGCAGTACTTC.

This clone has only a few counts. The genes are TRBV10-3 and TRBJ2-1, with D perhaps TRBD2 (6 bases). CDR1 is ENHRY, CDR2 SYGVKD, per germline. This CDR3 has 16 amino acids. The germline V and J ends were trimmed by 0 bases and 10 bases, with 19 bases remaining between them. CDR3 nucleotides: TGTGCCATCAGTGAGTCGGCGGGGCTCCGCATGGGAGAGCAGTTCTTC. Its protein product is CAISESAGLRMGEQFF.

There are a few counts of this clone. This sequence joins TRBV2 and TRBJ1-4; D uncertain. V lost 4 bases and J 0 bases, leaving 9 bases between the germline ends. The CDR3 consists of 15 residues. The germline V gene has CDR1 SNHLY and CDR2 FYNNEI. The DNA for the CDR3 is TGTGCCAGCAGTGCCCACGGGACAACTAATGAAAAACTGTTTTTT. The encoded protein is CASSAHGTTNEKLFF.

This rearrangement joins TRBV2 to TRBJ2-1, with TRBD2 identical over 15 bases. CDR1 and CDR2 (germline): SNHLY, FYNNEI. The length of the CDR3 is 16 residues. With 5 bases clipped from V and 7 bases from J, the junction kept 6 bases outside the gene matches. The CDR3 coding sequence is TGTGCCAGCAGTAGGACTAGCGGGGGGGCCTTGAATGAGCAGTTCTTC. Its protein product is CASSRTSGGALNEQFF.

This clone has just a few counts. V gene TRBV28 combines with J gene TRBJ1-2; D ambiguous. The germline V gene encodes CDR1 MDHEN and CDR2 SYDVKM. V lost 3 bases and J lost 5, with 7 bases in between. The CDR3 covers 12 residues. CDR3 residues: CASSFAGYGYTF. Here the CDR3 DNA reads TGTGCCAGCAGTTTCGCGGGGTATGGCTACACCTTC.

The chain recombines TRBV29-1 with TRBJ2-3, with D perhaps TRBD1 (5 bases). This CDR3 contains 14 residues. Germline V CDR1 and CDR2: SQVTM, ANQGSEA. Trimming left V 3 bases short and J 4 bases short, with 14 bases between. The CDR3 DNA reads TGCAGCGTTGAGAGCCTGTCAGGGTCAGATACGCAGTATTTT. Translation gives CSVESLSGSDTQYF.

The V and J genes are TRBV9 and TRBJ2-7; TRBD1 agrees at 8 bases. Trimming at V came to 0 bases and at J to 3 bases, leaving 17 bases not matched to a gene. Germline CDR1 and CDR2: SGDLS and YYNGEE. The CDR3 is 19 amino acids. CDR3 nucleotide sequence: TGTGCCAGCAGCGTAGCTGATATAGGTCAACAGGGGGTTGACTACGAGCAGTACTTC. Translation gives CASSVADIGQQGVDYEQYF.

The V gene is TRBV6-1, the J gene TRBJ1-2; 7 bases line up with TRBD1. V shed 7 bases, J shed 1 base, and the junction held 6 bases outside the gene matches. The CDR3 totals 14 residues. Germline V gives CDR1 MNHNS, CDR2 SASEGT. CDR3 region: CASMRTGNNYGYTF. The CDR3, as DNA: TGTGCCAGCATGAGGACAGGAAATAACTATGGCTACACCTTC.

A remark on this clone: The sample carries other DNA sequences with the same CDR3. The CDR3, as DNA: TGCAGTGCTACCGGGAGCGAGACCCAGTACTTC. This sequence encodes CSATGSETQYF. V usage is TRBV20-1 and J usage is TRBJ2-5; a possible D gene is TRBD2 (6 bases). This CDR3 region has 11 residues. The germline CDR1 and CDR2 sequences are DFQATT and SNEGSKA (reference sequence). Trimming took off 4 bases at V and 5 bases at J, with 8 bases between the two ends.

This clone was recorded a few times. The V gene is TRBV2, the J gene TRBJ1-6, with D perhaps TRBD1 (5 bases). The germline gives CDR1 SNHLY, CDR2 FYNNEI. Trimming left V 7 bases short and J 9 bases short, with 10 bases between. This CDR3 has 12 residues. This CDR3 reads CASNRGGSPLHF. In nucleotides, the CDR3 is TGTGCCAGCAATCGTGGGGGTTCACCCCTCCACTTT.